This TCR beta chain was captured in a study of blood T cell repertoires in COVID-19. The data were produced by immunoSEQ multiplex PCR, yet TCRdb's version contains in-frame clones alone and is incomplete. The data hold 200,000 to 250,000 clones, with roughly 85% observed a single time. The sequence was collected from a woman aged 70-85 years with COVID-19, enrolled during active disease. Specimen: peripheral blood.

CDR3 nucleotide sequence: TGTGCCATCAGTGAGATTCGACTAGCGGGGGGGCCGGGGTCCTACGAGCAGTACTTC. Amino acid sequence: CAISEIRLAGGPGSYEQYF. The chain links TRBV10-3 to TRBJ2-7, with TRBD2 matching over 14 bases. This CDR3 comprises 19 residues. Germline V gene data show CDR1 as ENHRY and CDR2 as SYGVKD. The V and J ends lost 2 bases and 1 base, in that order; junction bases with no gene match: 10.